This entry concerns a single TCR beta chain. Germline-derived CDR1 and CDR2 are SGHTA and FQGNSA. This CDR3 has 15 amino acids. The V end was cut by 5 bases, the J end by 2 bases, with 12 bases between. These data originate in a study of technical replicates of blood from a handful of donors. The table came from immunoSEQ multiplex PCR; TCRdb's copy has only in-frame clones and leaves some out. This sample carries about 69,000 clones, approximately 88% of them seen once, and the ten largest clones take 3.5% to 5%. The source of this sequence is a human donor in good health. Some clones in this sample may be carry-over from other donors' samples. The source material was PBMCs. This chain links TRBV7-2 with TRBJ2-2; possible D gene TRBD2, 5 bases. In nucleotides, the CDR3 is TGTGCCAGCAGCCAGAGAGGGAGTAACACCGGGGAGCTGTTTTTT. Its protein product is CASSQRGSNTGELFF. The variable domain in full, completed from reference TRBV7-2 and TRBJ2-2, reads GAGVSQSPSNKVTEKGKDVELRCDPISGHTALYWYRQSLGQGLEFLIYFQGNSAPDKSGLPSDRFSAERTGGSVSTLTIQRTQQEDSAVYLCASSQRGSNTGELFFGEGSRLTVL.